What follows is one TCR beta chain and its context. Germline values: CDR1 SGHAT, CDR2 FQNNGV. The CDR3 is made up of 19 amino acids. The data were taken from a study of monozygotic twins with inflammatory bowel disease. No DNA is given; TCRdb re-called the 5' RACE reads and lists each CDR3 protein once. Its table records some 150,000 distinct CDR3 sequences. The chain uses TRBV11-2 and TRBJ2-3; TCRdb's D call, TRBD2, is unchecked because there is no DNA. The receptor's source is a human donor with ulcerative colitis or Crohn's disease, or a healthy co-twin of an affected twin (not recorded which). Sequencing was carried out using blood. CDR3 residues: CASSSLAPRTSGRPHTQYF. Filled out from reference TRBV11-2 and TRBJ2-3, the complete variable domain reads EAGVAQSPRYKIIEKRQSVAFWCNPISGHATLYWYQQILGQGPKLLIQFQNNGVVDDSQLPKDRFSAERLKGVDSTLKIQPAKLEDSAVYLCASSSLAPRTSGRPHTQYFGPGTRLTVL.